This note documents a single T cell receptor beta chain sequence. The entry originates in a study of blood T cell repertoires in COVID-19. About the research overall: Sources were T cells, B-cell-depleted T cells, or PBMCs; the material itself was cDNA or gDNA.

As originally analysed: Reference gene primer amplification in the assay estimated nucleated cell counts. Only in-frame clones appear in the TCRdb table, and some are missing; sequencing was by immunoSEQ multiplex PCR. That table furnishes V, J and clone size, whereas the DNA furnished D and trimming. The top ten clones hold roughly 9.8% of a sample with roughly 250,000 clones, about 89% of them seen once. The CDR3 contains 15 residues. Germline-derived CDR1 and CDR2 are SGDLS and YYNGEE. The V and J ends lost 3 bases and 2 bases, in that order; junction bases with no gene match: 6. The TCR comes from a man aged 35 to 55 who had recovered from COVID-19. Sequenced input: peripheral blood. V usage is TRBV9 and J usage is TRBJ1-2, with 8 bases aligning to TRBD1. The chain's CDR3 is CASSDAGGRNYGYTF. The CDR3 coding sequence is TGTGCCAGCAGCGATGCAGGGGGCCGGAACTATGGCTACACCTTC.